The 27 T cell receptor beta chains in this list originate from one sample, sequenced in a study of pediatric ulcerative colitis. Clones were read by immunoSEQ multiplex PCR, and TCRdb kept only the in-frame ones, dropping some. This table has about 64,000 clones, around 85% appearing once. The specimen was blood. These receptors were obtained from a boy between 5 and 17 years old with severe ulcerative colitis.

This clone has just one count. The chain carries TRBV2 and TRBJ2-7; unclear D gene. Trimming cost V 4 bases and J 3 bases, with 7 bases left between them. The length of the CDR3 is 12 residues. Germline-derived CDR1 and CDR2 are SNHLY and FYNNEI. The CDR3 DNA reads as TGTGCCAGCAGTGTTATGGTCTACGAGCAGTACTTC. It encodes CASSVMVYEQYF.

In this sample, this clone turned up once. V gene TRBV7-9 combines with J gene TRBJ2-7; no reliable D call. Trimming took off 5 bases at V and 1 base at J, with 12 bases between the two ends. Germline V lookup: CDR1 SEHNR, CDR2 FQNEAQ (reference sequence). The CDR3 has 14 residues. The CDR3: CASSQAPESYEQYF. CDR3 DNA sequence: TGTGCCAGCAGCCAGGCCCCCGAATCCTACGAGCAGTACTTC.

The V and J genes are TRBV27 and TRBJ1-2, with 11 nucleotides matching TRBD1. The CDR3 extends over 15 amino acids. The germline V gene encodes CDR1 MNHEY and CDR2 SMNVEV (reference sequence). Unmatched junction bases numbered 7, after V lost 5 bases and J lost 5 bases. CDR3 coding DNA: TGTGCCAGCAGTGAGGGACAGGGGGTTAATTATGGCTACACCTTC. This sequence encodes CASSEGQGVNYGYTF.

This clone has just a few counts. This rearrangement joins TRBV27 to TRBJ1-2; D possibly corresponds to TRBD1 (6 bases). Trimming pared 3 bases from V and 5 bases from J, leaving 13 bases between. CDR1 and CDR2 from the germline V gene are MNHEY and SMNVEV (reference sequence). This CDR3 is 14 amino acids long. CDR3 loop: CASSFIDRPYGYTF. The CDR3 DNA sequence: TGTGCCAGCAGTTTTATCGACAGGCCTTATGGCTACACCTTC.

The V and J genes are TRBV27 and TRBJ2-5, with D possibly being TRBD1 (5 bases). With 4 bases removed from V and 1 base from J, the gap between germline ends came to 10 bases. The CDR3 has 14 amino acids. Germline V lookup: CDR1 MNHEY, CDR2 SMNVEV (reference sequence). Here the CDR3 reads CASSWQGLQETQYF. DNA for the CDR3: TGTGCCAGCAGTTGGCAGGGTCTCCAAGAGACCCAGTACTTC.

The chain links TRBV5-1 to TRBJ2-7, with 8 bases that match TRBD1. This CDR3 spans 16 amino acids. The J segment lost 5 bases and the V segment lost 0 bases, leaving 10 bases of the junction unmatched. Germline CDR1 is SGHRS and CDR2 is YFSETQ. The CDR3 region has the DNA TGCGCCAGCAGCTTGGCCCCGACAGGGGAGGTCGACGAGCAGTACTTC. It is translated as CASSLAPTGEVDEQYF.

The chain is built from TRBV13 and TRBJ1-3, with a weak D call TRBD1 (6 bases). V was pared by 3 bases and J by 2 bases, with 14 bases between. This CDR3 is 16 amino acids long. Germline assignment: CDR1 PRHDT and CDR2 FYEKMQ (reference sequence). CDR3 in DNA: TGTGCCAGCAGCTTTACAGGGACCAAGGCTGGAAACACCATATATTTT. This sequence encodes CASSFTGTKAGNTIYF.

The chain couples TRBV6-1 to TRBJ1-2; 7 bases fit TRBD1. This CDR3 has 16 residues. V gave up 3 bases and J gave up 4 bases; unmatched junction bases: 11. CDR1 MNHNS and CDR2 SASEGT come from the germline V gene. The CDR3 DNA follows: TGTGCCAGCAGTGAGGGCCTGAGACAGGGTAGCTATGGCTACACCTTC. As protein: CASSEGLRQGSYGYTF.

The V call is TRBV29-1, the J call TRBJ2-3; D gene ambiguous. V shed 8 bases and J shed 0 bases, with 6 bases lying between them. The CDR3 extends over 11 amino acids. The V gene's germline CDR1 is SQVTM and CDR2 ANQGSEA. The CDR3 region has the DNA TGCAGCTTCACTAGCACAGATACGCAGTATTTT. This encodes CSFTSTDTQYF.

The rearrangement uses TRBV6-1 and TRBJ2-1; no clear D. V gave up 7 bases and J gave up 10 bases, with 14 bases separating them. Germline CDR1 reads MNHNS; CDR2 reads SASEGT. This CDR3 spans 12 amino acids. CDR3 region: CASISWMGEQFF. The CDR3 DNA follows: TGTGCCAGCATTAGCTGGATGGGAGAGCAGTTCTTC.

The V call is TRBV6-5, the J call TRBJ1-2; possibly TRBD1 for D (6 bases). Germline CDR1 reads MNHEY; CDR2 reads SVGAGI. V was trimmed by 0 bases and J by 4 bases, leaving 6 bases between them. This CDR3 region has 13 residues. The CDR3 loop is CASSYSGGYGYTF. In nucleotides, the CDR3 is TGTGCCAGCAGTTACTCAGGGGGCTATGGCTACACCTTC.

This clone was seen a few times. The chain employs TRBV4-1 and TRBJ1-2; 8 positions agree with TRBD1. The germline V gene has CDR1 MGHRA and CDR2 YSYEKL. J lost 5 bases, V lost 4 bases, and 3 bases had no gene match. The CDR3 consists of 13 residues. CDR3: CASSPGQGYGYTF. The CDR3 bases are TGCGCCAGCAGCCCTGGACAGGGTTATGGCTACACCTTC.

This clone appeared a single time. V and J are TRBV10-1 and TRBJ2-2; the match to TRBD2 covers 9 bases. Trimming cost V 6 bases and J 5 bases; bases outside gene matches: 13. This CDR3 is 17 amino acids long. From germline, CDR1 is WNHNN and CDR2 SYGVQD (reference sequence). CDR3 loop: CASSALTGSGGTGELFF. The CDR3 region has the DNA TGCGCCAGCAGCGCTTTAACTGGGAGCGGGGGGACCGGGGAGCTGTTTTTT.

The rearrangement links TRBV6-5 to TRBJ2-1, with 14 bases identical to TRBD2. V was pared by 6 bases and J by 6 bases, with 4 bases of the junction left unmatched. CDR3 length equals 15 residues. Germline V gene sequence: CDR1 MNHEY, CDR2 SVGAGI. CDR3 amino acids: CASRLGLAGVNEQFF. CDR3 nucleotides: TGTGCCAGCAGACTGGGACTAGCGGGAGTCAATGAGCAGTTCTTC.

The J gene is TRBJ2-7, the V gene TRBV2; the D gene is possibly TRBD2 (6 bases). CDR1 and CDR2 (germline): SNHLY, FYNNEI. V gave up 3 bases and J gave up 0 bases, with 24 bases separating them. The CDR3 totals 19 residues. Here the CDR3 DNA reads TGTGCCAGCAGTGATGTCCCGGGTCGAGGATTAGCGGTCTCCTACGAGCAGTACTTC. Its protein is CASSDVPGRGLAVSYEQYF.

This clone was seen a single time. This chain uses TRBV19 with TRBJ2-1, with D perhaps being TRBD1 or TRBD2 (5 bases each). Trimming cost V 3 bases and J 3 bases, with 9 bases left between them. Germline CDR1 is LNHDA and CDR2 is SQIVND (reference sequence). This CDR3 comprises 14 residues. The CDR3 sequence is CASSMGVVYNEQFF. The CDR3 DNA sequence: TGTGCCAGTAGTATGGGGGTGGTCTACAATGAGCAGTTCTTC.

This clone was counted a few times. The chain is built from TRBV19 and TRBJ1-1; 10 bases match TRBD1. Germline CDR1 and CDR2: LNHDA and SQIVND (reference sequence). After removal of 2 bases from V and 0 bases from J, the junction contained 6 bases not matched to a gene. The CDR3 consists of 17 residues. CDR3 region: CASSILLGQGLNTEAFF. The CDR3 DNA is TGTGCCAGTAGTATACTTTTGGGACAGGGGTTGAACACTGAAGCTTTCTTT.

The V gene is TRBV7-9, the J gene TRBJ1-2; no firm D call. The CDR3 is made up of 19 amino acids. Germline-derived CDR1 and CDR2 are SEHNR and FQNEAQ (reference sequence). Trimming took 1 base from V and 4 from J, leaving 25 bases between them. In nucleotides, the CDR3 is TGTGCCAGCAGCTTAGAGTTATGGAAGAGGACCGTCCAAAGCTATGGCTACACCTTC. Its translation: CASSLELWKRTVQSYGYTF.

This chain links TRBV2 with TRBJ2-5, with 8 bases identical to TRBD2. Per germline, CDR1 SNHLY and CDR2 FYNNEI. Unmatched junction bases numbered 16, after V lost 2 bases and J lost 5 bases. The CDR3 has 18 amino acids. The CDR3 nucleotides read TGTGCCAGCAGTGAACCTACCTCGTCCATAGCGGGACGGGAGACCCAGTACTTC. This encodes CASSEPTSSIAGRETQYF. Filled out from reference TRBV2 and TRBJ2-5, the complete variable domain reads EPEVTQTPSHQVTQMGQEVILRCVPISNHLYFYWYRQILGQKVEFLVSFYNNEISEKSEIFDDQFSVERPDGSNFTLKIRSTKLEDSAMYFCASSEPTSSIAGRETQYFGPGTRLLVL.

The chain employs TRBV7-2 and TRBJ2-7; 9 nucleotides align to TRBD1. Germline V gives CDR1 SGHTA, CDR2 FQGNSA. This CDR3 contains 15 residues. V lost 5 bases and J lost 4; bases outside the gene matches: 9. The CDR3 spells CASSLAGTGLYEQYF. In DNA form, the CDR3 reads TGTGCCAGCAGCCTCGCCGGGACAGGGTTGTACGAGCAGTACTTC.

V usage is TRBV6-1 and J usage is TRBJ1-2; 8 bases map to TRBD1. This CDR3 is built from 17 residues. Germline lookup yields CDR1 MNHNS and CDR2 SASEGT. V was pared by 0 bases and J by 4 bases, with 10 bases of the junction left unmatched. The CDR3 loop reads CASSEAVGQGYPYGYTF. The CDR3 DNA follows: TGTGCCAGCAGTGAAGCTGTCGGACAGGGATATCCCTATGGCTACACCTTC.

The rearrangement links TRBV2 to TRBJ2-1, with D perhaps matching TRBD1 (6 bases). The CDR3 extends over 16 amino acids. CDR1 and CDR2 (germline): SNHLY, FYNNEI. V lost 0 bases and J 7 bases, leaving 16 bases between the germline ends. CDR3 sequence (DNA): TGTGCCAGCAGTGAAGCGCGTCGGACAGCACTAAATGAGCAGTTCTTC. This encodes CASSEARRTALNEQFF.

This clone was seen just once. V and J are TRBV29-1 and TRBJ1-2, with unresolved D. CDR3 length: 14 residues. Germline CDR1 is SQVTM and CDR2 is ANQGSEA. The V and J ends lost 4 bases and 0 bases respectively, with 12 bases between them. This CDR3 is CSVAAASANYGYTF. The CDR3 coding sequence is TGCAGCGTTGCGGCAGCCTCAGCTAACTATGGCTACACCTTC.

This chain links TRBV29-1 with TRBJ2-1; 7 positions match TRBD2. The CDR3 totals 15 residues. CDR1 and CDR2 (germline): SQVTM, ANQGSEA. The trim removed 7 bases at V and 2 bases at J, leaving 11 bases unmatched. CDR3 in DNA: TGCAGCGCCGCCAGACTAGCAGCGACCTACAATGAGCAGTTCTTC. Translation: CSAARLAATYNEQFF.

J is TRBJ2-2 and V is TRBV29-1; a weak D match, TRBD2 (6 bases). Between the trimmed V and J ends, which lost 5 bases and 3 bases, there was a span of 10 bases. This CDR3 contains 13 residues. CDR1 SQVTM and CDR2 ANQGSEA come from the germline V gene. The CDR3 DNA reads as TGCAGCGTTAAGGGACTTTACACCGGGGAGCTGTTTTTT. Translating it yields CSVKGLYTGELFF.

The chain carries TRBV30 and TRBJ2-7; D unclear. The CDR3 length is 12 residues. Trimming stripped 3 bases from V and 10 bases from J, with 16 bases between. Looked up from germline, CDR1 is GTSNPN and CDR2 is SVGIG (reference sequence). The CDR3 loop reads CAWSQLLQIQYF. As DNA, the CDR3 is TGTGCCTGGAGCCAACTCCTACAGATACAGTACTTC.

The chain recombines TRBV5-8 with TRBJ2-7; D perhaps matches TRBD1 (5 bases). CDR1 SGHTS and CDR2 YDEGEE come from the germline V gene. This CDR3 region has 14 residues. Trimming removed 3 bases from V and 4 bases from J, with 14 bases in between. The DNA for the CDR3 is TGTGCCAGCAGCTCCAGACAGATACGGTACGAGCAGTACTTC. It translates to CASSSRQIRYEQYF.